This T cell receptor (beta chain) appears in the sequencing data of a study of regulatory T cells in long-lasting Graves disease (dated by TCRdb to the early 2020s). Notes on the research overall: In the newly diagnosed Graves' disease group, patients had been taking antithyroid drugs for less than 3 months. Peripheral blood TCR sequencing and RNA sequencing compared persistent Graves' disease patients with newly diagnosed Graves' disease patients. The study was conducted in China and was registered as a clinical trial. A total of 33 samples were covered by TCR sequencing, comprising approximately 13 persistent and around 20 newly diagnosed Graves' disease patients. On the study overall, not on this receptor specifically: Only peripheral blood was studied, because thyroid tissue, the primary lesion, was inaccessible. TRBV28, TRBJ1-2 and TRBJ2-5 were preferentially used in persistent disease, while TRBV20-1 and TRBJ2-1 were favored in newly diagnosed disease. As a limitation, the authors acknowledged that the small sample size may reduce accuracy. Sequencing and analysis were limited to the TCR beta chain. Compared with newly diagnosed patients, persistent Graves' disease patients had lower TCR Shannon entropy and fewer highly expanded clones, which suggests clonal expansion. A larger number of public clonotypes was shared among persistent patients (more than 2,500) than among newly diagnosed patients (approximately 930).

This clonotype has a count of ten or more. Which antigen it targets is not known. No base qualities exist here, and no much larger clone lies one base off it. Libraries were made using multiplex PCR. The data were produced on an Illumina HiSeq 4000. CDR3 regions were amplified by Arm-PCR with iRepertoire HTBI primers to construct TCR beta libraries. Gel purification was performed on PCR products prior to sequencing. Processing in the source paper ran as follows. Across samples, roughly 60 TRBV and 13 to 15 TRBJ segments were identified and used for gene usage analysis of CDR3 amino acid clonotypes. COPE and FqMerger were used to merge filtered high-quality paired reads into contigs. Contigs were aligned with BLAST to IMGT TRBV, TRBD and TRBJ reference genes, and CDR3 was defined per IMGT. Any clonotype with a frequency above 0.1% was counted as a highly expanded clone. Shannon entropy was used to measure repertoire diversity, and the Gini coefficient was used to measure V-J evenness. Public clonotypes were defined as clonotypes shared by more than one individual. Starting from the raw public reads, TCRdb applied fastp trimming at Q25, assembled clones with MiXCR and retained in-frame beta chains. Each CDR3 protein appears once, grouped with its most common genes and DNA. TCRdb's processing, not the authors', yielded these V and J calls. A total of around 240,000 distinct CDR3 sequences appear in this sample, about 18% of them only once. The ten top clones hold around 15% of the sample.

From its cysteine to its phenylalanine, the CDR3 spans 16 amino acids. The kept DNA is CDR3 alone, 48 bases in frame from the first base. For this chain, trimming is 7 bases at the V end and 9 bases at the J end, and the number of junction bases without a gene match is 18. CDR1 and CDR2 are drawn from the germline V gene: SGHRS, YFSETQ. The time point label for this specimen denotes: newly diagnosed GD, antithyroid drugs for less than 3 months. For both TCR sequencing and RNA sequencing, RNA was extracted from PBMCs using TRIzol. Graves' disease was diagnosed according to American Thyroid Association guidelines. Patients for the study were recruited at an endocrinology department in Xi'an, China. Each patient gave around 9.2 milliliters of peripheral blood, collected in an EDTA anticoagulant tube. PBMCs were isolated by Ficoll Paque Plus density gradient separation without further T cell sorting. An Agilent 2100 Bioanalyzer and agarose gel were used to assess RNA quality, and a NanoDrop 2000 was used to measure RNA concentration.

This same sample was also taken into another study, of T cells in Graves' hyperthyroidism and ophthalmopathy. As noted in the second study: Stable Graves' hyperthyroidism was defined as the absence of progression to ophthalmopathy over 18 months of follow-up. Hyperthyroidism patients were newly diagnosed, had a disease duration of under 2 months, and were aged 18 to 65 years. The study excluded patients with uncontrolled infections, other autoimmune diseases, pregnancy or lactation. Clinical symptoms, serum thyroxine and TRAb, thyroid ultrasound, and orbital computed tomography formed the basis for the diagnoses. A first-round RT-PCR of the TCR CDR3 used the HTBI primer set with the Qiagen OneStep RT-PCR kit. Most expanded thyroid clonotypes (frequency above 0.001) were also found in blood, which suggests that blood repertoires may mirror thyroid immune responses. Ophthalmopathy was separated from stable hyperthyroidism by a 13 V-J signature model, with around 90% sensitivity and about 81% specificity obtained in cross-validation and 80%/75% obtained in testing. In validation, the model predicted progression to ophthalmopathy a median of roughly six months before onset, with around 70% sensitivity and 72.22% specificity. To identify TCR V-J signatures that set the groups apart, the researchers used a discovery cohort of 100 patients, made up of around 42 with Graves' ophthalmopathy and 57 with stable Graves' hyperthyroidism. Prospective prediction of ophthalmopathy was tested in an independent validation cohort consisting of 18 hyperthyroidism patients and around 17 patients who later progressed to ophthalmopathy. The 100 discovery patients were divided at random into training and test sets in a 7:3 ratio. In addition, the study compared T-cell repertoires in thyroid tissue and in blood from six Graves' hyperthyroidism patients. After blood sampling, hyperthyroidism patients were treated with methimazole at a starting dose of 30 mg daily, and ophthalmopathy patients were treated with high-dose intravenous methylprednisolone. Libraries were constructed in a second round of multiplex PCR, after which size selection and purification were carried out. Sequencing of the libraries was done on an Illumina HiSeq2000 using paired-end 100 bp reads. SOAPnuke was used to process the raw data, removing reads that contained adapters or uncalled bases, had a mean Phred below 15, or lacked an exact match to the constant primer or identifier. High-quality paired reads were merged using COPE v1.2.5, and each unique nucleotide sequence was defined as a clonotype. MiTCR v1.1 was used to align the clonotypes against IMGT TRBV, TRBD and TRBJ reference segments. Analysis was restricted to V-J combinations with a frequency above 0.0001, which covered roughly 99% of repertoires. A TCS score was defined as the ratio between F50 (clonal expansion) and ExV (chaos), using BLOSUM62-based TCRdist between CDR3 peptides within each V-J. Welch's t-statistics and random forest reduced roughly 500 V-J features to about 13, which were used in a naive Bayes classifier (R e1071). No statistical method was used to set the sample size in advance, and investigators knew the group allocation. The paper reports TCR Vbeta CDR3 sequencing of approximately 130 peripheral blood samples: 40 or so ophthalmopathy, under 80 hyperthyroidism and 17 progressor patients.

The source was peripheral blood mononuclear cells (PBMCs), collected at new diagnosis, from a patient treated with antithyroid drugs. The V gene is TRBV5-1 and the J gene is TRBJ2-1; 8 central nucleotides agree with TRBD2. The TCR was taken from a woman aged 25 to 45 with Graves disease. Donor details come from another sample of the same person, matched by shared clones. CDR3 sequence: CASQPGSGLAGGEQFF. The DNA sequence is TGCGCCAGCCAACCTGGGTCAGGGCTAGCGGGTGGTGAGCAGTTCTTC.